The 6 T cell receptor beta chains reported below all come from one sample, sequenced in a study of blood T cell repertoires in COVID-19. Generated by immunoSEQ multiplex PCR, the TCRdb table keeps only in-frame clones and is missing some. The sample shows under 150,000 clones, approximately 83% of them seen only once. Sequencing was performed on peripheral blood. All receptors come from an older man with acute or convalescent COVID-19.

This clone was recorded only once. This chain links TRBV5-4 with TRBJ2-7; 14 nucleotides align to TRBD2. This CDR3 is 17 amino acids long. V shed 4 bases and J 0 bases; nucleotides not matched to a gene: 6. CDR1 SGHNT and CDR2 YYREEE come from the germline V gene (reference sequence). CDR3 in amino acids: CASSPGTSGSLSYEQYF. The CDR3 DNA is TGTGCCAGCAGCCCGGGGACTAGCGGGAGTCTCTCCTACGAGCAGTACTTC.

Only one count was recorded for this clone. The J gene is TRBJ2-7, the V gene TRBV24-1; 9 bases agree with TRBD1. Germline lookup yields CDR1 KGHDR and CDR2 SFDVKD. The ends lost 4 bases at V and 3 bases at J; junction bases unmatched: 6. This CDR3 region has 15 residues. The CDR3: CATSDPGTGNYEQYF. DNA of the CDR3: TGTGCCACCAGTGACCCCGGGACAGGGAACTACGAGCAGTACTTC.

V is TRBV19 and J is TRBJ2-3, with 9 bases matching TRBD1. The ends lost 6 bases at V and 4 bases at J; junction bases unmatched: 5. CDR1 and CDR2 from the germline V gene are LNHDA and SQIVND (reference sequence). The CDR3 is 14 residues long. The CDR3 region is CASRDRGRADTQYF. CDR3 DNA sequence: TGTGCCAGTAGGGACAGGGGACGCGCAGATACGCAGTATTTT.

J is TRBJ1-6 and V is TRBV28; D might be TRBD1 (6 bases). This CDR3 is built from 15 residues. Germline V CDR1 and CDR2: MDHEN, SYDVKM. The V end lost 4 bases, the J end lost 9 bases, and 16 bases lay between the germline ends. The CDR3 spells CASSSQGPVGSPLHF. The CDR3 region has the DNA TGTGCCAGCAGTTCACAGGGCCCTGTAGGTTCACCCCTCCACTTT.

The chain combines TRBV6-5 with TRBJ1-6; 8 bases are a match to TRBD1. The length of the CDR3 is 14 residues. In germline, CDR1 is MNHEY, CDR2 SVGAGI. V was clipped by 6 bases and J by 10 bases; unmatched bases: 8. CDR3 bases: TGTGCCAGCAGCGGAGGACAGGGCTGGTCACCCCTCCACTTT. Translated: CASSGGQGWSPLHF.

This clone turned up a few times. This chain uses TRBV5-1 with TRBJ1-4; D gene unclear. The germline V gene has CDR1 SGHRS and CDR2 YFSETQ. This CDR3 has 14 amino acids. Deletions cut 0 bases from V and 6 bases from J, with 9 bases between. CDR3 loop: CASSLGQRDEKLFF. The CDR3 DNA sequence: TGCGCCAGCAGCTTGGGCCAGCGAGATGAAAAACTGTTTTTT. Full variable domain (rest looked up from reference TRBV5-1 and TRBJ1-4): KAGVTQTPRYLIKTRGQQVTLSCSPISGHRSVSWYQQTPGQGLQFLFEYFSETQRNKGNFPGRFSGRQFSNSRSEMNVSTLELGDSALYLCASSLGQRDEKLFFGSGTQLSVL.